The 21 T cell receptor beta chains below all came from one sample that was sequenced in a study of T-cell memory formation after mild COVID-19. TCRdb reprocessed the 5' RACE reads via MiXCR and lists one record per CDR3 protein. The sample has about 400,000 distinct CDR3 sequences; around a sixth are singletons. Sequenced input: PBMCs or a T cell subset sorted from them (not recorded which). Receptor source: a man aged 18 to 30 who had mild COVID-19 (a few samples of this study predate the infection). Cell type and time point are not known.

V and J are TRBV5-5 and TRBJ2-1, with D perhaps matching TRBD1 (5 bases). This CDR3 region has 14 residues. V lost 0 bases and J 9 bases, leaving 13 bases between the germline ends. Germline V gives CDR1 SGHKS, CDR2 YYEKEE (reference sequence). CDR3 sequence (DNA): TGTGCCAGCAGCTTGGGGGCAGGGTATGCTGAGCAGTTCTTC. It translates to CASSLGAGYAEQFF.

The CDR3 region is CASSRSRGSYEQYF. CDR3 bases: TGTGCCAGCTCACGATCGCGAGGGTCCTACGAGCAGTACTTC. V gene TRBV18 combines with J gene TRBJ2-7; tentatively, D is TRBD2 (5 bases). CDR3 size: 14 residues. V gave up 4 bases and J gave up 1 base, with 11 bases separating them. Per germline, CDR1 KGHSH and CDR2 LQKENI.

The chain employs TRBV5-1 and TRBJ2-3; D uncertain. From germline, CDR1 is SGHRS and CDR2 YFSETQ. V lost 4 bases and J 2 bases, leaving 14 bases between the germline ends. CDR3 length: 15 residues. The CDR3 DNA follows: TGCGCCAGCAGCCAACTGACCGGCCCCACAGATACGCAGTATTTT. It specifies CASSQLTGPTDTQYF.

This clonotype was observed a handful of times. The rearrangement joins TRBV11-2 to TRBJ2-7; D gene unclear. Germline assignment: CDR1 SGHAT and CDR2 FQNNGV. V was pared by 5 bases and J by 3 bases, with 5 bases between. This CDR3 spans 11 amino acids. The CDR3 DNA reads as TGTGCCAGCAGCCCATTCTACGAGCAGTACTTC. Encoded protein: CASSPFYEQYF.

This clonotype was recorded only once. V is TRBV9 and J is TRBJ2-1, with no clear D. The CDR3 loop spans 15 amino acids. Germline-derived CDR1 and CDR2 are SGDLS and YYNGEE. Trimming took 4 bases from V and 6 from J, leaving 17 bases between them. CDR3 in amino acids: CASSHGGLEPNEQFF. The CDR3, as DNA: TGTGCCAGCAGCCATGGCGGCCTGGAACCCAATGAGCAGTTCTTC.

The CDR3 here is CASSFAGLGNTIYF. As DNA, the CDR3 is TGTGCCAGCAGCTTCGCGGGATTAGGGAACACCATATATTTT. This rearrangement joins TRBV7-9 to TRBJ1-3; D is undetermined. CDR1 is SEHNR, CDR2 FQNEAQ, per germline (reference sequence). This CDR3 is built from 14 residues. V shed 3 bases and J shed 7 bases, with 13 bases lying between them.

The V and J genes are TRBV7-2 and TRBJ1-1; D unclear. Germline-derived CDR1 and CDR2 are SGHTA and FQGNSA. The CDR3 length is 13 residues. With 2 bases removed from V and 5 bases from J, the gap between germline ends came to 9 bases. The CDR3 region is CASSLWAGTEAFF. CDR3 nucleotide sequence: TGTGCCAGCAGCTTATGGGCGGGGACTGAAGCTTTCTTT.

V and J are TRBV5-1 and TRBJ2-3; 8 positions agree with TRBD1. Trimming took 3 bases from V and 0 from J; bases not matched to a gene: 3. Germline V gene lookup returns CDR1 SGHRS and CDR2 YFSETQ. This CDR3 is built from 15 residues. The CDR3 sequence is CASSSQGASTDTQYF. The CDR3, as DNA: TGCGCCAGCAGCTCGCAGGGGGCTAGCACAGATACGCAGTATTTT. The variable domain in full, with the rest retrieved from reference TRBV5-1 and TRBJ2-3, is KAGVTQTPRYLIKTRGQQVTLSCSPISGHRSVSWYQQTPGQGLQFLFEYFSETQRNKGNFPGRFSGRQFSNSRSEMNVSTLELGDSALYLCASSSQGASTDTQYFGPGTRLTVL.

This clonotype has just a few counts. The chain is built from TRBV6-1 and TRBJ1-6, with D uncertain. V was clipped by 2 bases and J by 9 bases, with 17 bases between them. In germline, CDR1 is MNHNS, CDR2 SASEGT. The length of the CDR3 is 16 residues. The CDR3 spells CASSERPGRDGSPLHF. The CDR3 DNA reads TGTGCCAGCAGTGAACGGCCGGGGAGGGATGGTTCACCCCTCCACTTT.

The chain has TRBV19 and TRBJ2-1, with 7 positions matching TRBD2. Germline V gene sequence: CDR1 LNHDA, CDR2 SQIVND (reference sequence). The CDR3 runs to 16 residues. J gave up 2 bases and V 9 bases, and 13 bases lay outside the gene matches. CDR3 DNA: TGTGCCAGCCGGCTGGGGGGGGGAATCCCCTACAATGAGCAGTTCTTC. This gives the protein CASRLGGGIPYNEQFF.

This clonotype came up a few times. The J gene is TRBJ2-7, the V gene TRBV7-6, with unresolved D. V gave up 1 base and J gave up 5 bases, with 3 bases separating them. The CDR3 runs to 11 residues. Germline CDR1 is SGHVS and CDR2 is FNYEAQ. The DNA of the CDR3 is TGTGCCAGCAGCTTAGGGGACGAGCAGTACTTC. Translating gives CASSLGDEQYF. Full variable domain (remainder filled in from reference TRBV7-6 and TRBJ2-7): GAGVSQSPRYKVTKRGQDVALRCDPISGHVSLYWYRQALGQGPEFLTYFNYEAQQDKSGLPNDRFSAERPEGSISTLTIQRTEQRDSAMYRCASSLGDEQYFGPGTRLTVT.

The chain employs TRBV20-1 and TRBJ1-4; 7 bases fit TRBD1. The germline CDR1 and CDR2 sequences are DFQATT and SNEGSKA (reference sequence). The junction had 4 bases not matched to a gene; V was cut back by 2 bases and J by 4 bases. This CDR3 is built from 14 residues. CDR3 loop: CSARPGQINEKLFF. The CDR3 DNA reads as TGCAGTGCTAGACCGGGACAGATTAATGAAAAACTGTTTTTT.

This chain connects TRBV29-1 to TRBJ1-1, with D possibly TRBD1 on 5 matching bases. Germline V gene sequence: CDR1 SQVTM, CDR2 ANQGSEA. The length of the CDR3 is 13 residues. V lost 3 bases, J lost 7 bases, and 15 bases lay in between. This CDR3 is CSVDDSGGFEAFF. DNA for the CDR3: TGCAGCGTTGACGACAGCGGGGGGTTTGAAGCTTTCTTT.

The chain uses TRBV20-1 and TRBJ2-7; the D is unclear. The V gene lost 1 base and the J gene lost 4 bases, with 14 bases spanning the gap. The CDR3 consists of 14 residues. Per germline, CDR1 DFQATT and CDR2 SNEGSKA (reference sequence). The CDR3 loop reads CSARVSDGLYEQYF. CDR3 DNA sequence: TGCAGTGCTAGAGTCTCGGACGGATTATACGAGCAGTACTTC.

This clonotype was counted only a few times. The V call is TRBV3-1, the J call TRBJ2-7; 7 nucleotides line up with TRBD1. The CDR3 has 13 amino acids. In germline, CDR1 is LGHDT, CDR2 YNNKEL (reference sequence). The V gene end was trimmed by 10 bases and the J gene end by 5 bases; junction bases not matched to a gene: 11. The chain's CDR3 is CATTRQGRHEQYF. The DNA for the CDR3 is TGTGCCACCACCCGACAGGGACGCCACGAGCAGTACTTC.

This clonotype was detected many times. The CDR3 here is CASSQVGYTQYF. DNA of the CDR3: TGTGCCAGCAGCCAAGTCGGTTATACGCAGTATTTT. This chain connects TRBV14 to TRBJ2-3; D gene ambiguous. The CDR3 sequence is 12 residues long. Deletions cut 1 base from V and 7 bases from J, with 6 bases between. CDR1 SGHDN and CDR2 FVKESK come from the germline V gene.

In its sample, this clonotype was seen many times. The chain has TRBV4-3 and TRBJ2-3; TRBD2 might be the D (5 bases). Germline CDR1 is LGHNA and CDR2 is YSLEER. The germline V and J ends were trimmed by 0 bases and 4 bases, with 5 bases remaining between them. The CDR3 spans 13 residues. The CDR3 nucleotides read TGCGCCAGCAGCCAAGAAGCGGCAGATACGCAGTATTTT. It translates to CASSQEAADTQYF.

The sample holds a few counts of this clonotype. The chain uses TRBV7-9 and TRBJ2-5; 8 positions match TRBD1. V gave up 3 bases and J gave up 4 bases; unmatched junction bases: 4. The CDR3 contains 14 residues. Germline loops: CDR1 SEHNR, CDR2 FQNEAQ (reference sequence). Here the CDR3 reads CASSLGQAVETQYF. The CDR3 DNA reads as TGTGCCAGCAGCTTGGGACAGGCAGTAGAGACCCAGTACTTC.

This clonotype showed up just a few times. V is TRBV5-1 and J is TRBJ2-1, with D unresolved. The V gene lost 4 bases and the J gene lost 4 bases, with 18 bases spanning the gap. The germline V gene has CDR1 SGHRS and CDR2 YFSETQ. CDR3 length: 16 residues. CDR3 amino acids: CASSVGSDGDYNEQFF. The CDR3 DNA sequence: TGCGCCAGCAGCGTGGGGTCGGATGGTGATTACAATGAGCAGTTCTTC.

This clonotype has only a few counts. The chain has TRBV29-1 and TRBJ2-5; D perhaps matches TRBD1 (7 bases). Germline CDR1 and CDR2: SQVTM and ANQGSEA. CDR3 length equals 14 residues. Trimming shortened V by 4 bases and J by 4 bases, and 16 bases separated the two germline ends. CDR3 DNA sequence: TGCAGCGTTGTCCGGGGGACAGACATAGAGACCCAGTACTTC. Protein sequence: CSVVRGTDIETQYF.

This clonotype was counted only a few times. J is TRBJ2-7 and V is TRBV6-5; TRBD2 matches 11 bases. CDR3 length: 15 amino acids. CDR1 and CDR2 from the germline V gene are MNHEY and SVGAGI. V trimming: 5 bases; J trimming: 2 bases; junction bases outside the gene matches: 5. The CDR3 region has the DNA TGTGCCAGCAGTCCCTCTAGCGGGGGGCCCTACGAGCAGTACTTC. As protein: CASSPSSGGPYEQYF.